Shown below are 14 T cell receptor beta chains from a single sample sequenced in a study of OX40 agonist ivuxolimab in advanced cancers. Repertoires were generated with immunoSEQ multiplex PCR, while TCRdb's copy carries only in-frame clones and drops some. The data show about 60,000 clones, approximately 78% seen once. Material: CD4+ or CD8+ T cells sorted from blood, obtained in a trial of the OX40 agonist ivuxolimab. Receptor source: an adult with an advanced solid tumor such as melanoma, head and neck, liver or kidney cancer.

The chain uses TRBV9 and TRBJ2-2; no clear D gene. The CDR3 covers 14 residues. CDR1 is SGDLS and CDR2 is YYNGEE in the germline V gene. Trimming stripped 4 bases from V and 1 base from J, with 8 bases between. The CDR3 nucleotides are TGTGCCAGCAGCCCCTTGCTGAACACCGGGGAGCTGTTTTTT. Amino acid sequence: CASSPLLNTGELFF.

V is TRBV4-2 and J is TRBJ2-5; 12 bases align to TRBD2. V lost 0 bases and J lost 2; bases outside the gene matches: 7. The CDR3 consists of 18 residues. Germline values: CDR1 LGHNA, CDR2 YNFKEQ. CDR3 in DNA: TGTGCCAGCAGCCAAGATTGGTCTAGCGGGAGGGAACAAGAGACCCAGTACTTC. Protein product: CASSQDWSSGREQETQYF.

The V call is TRBV5-1, the J call TRBJ1-1, with D unresolved. V was pared by 4 bases and J by 1 base, with 5 bases between. The germline V gene has CDR1 SGHRS and CDR2 YFSETQ. The CDR3 consists of 12 residues. Written as DNA, the CDR3 is TGCGCCAGCAGCATCGCGAACACTGAAGCTTTCTTT. This encodes CASSIANTEAFF.

The gene calls are TRBV6-5 and TRBJ2-2; D may be TRBD1 (6 bases). V gave up 0 bases and J gave up 5 bases, with 13 bases separating them. The length of the CDR3 is 16 residues. CDR1 is MNHEY and CDR2 is SVGAGI in the germline V gene. The CDR3 bases are TGTGCCAGCAGTTACTCGTCCCCAGGGACAACCGGGGAGCTGTTTTTT. Translating gives CASSYSSPGTTGELFF.

Notes on this clone: The sample has other DNA sequences that encode this CDR3 too. The V and J genes are TRBV30 and TRBJ1-5; tentatively, D is TRBD1 (6 bases). CDR1 and CDR2 (germline): GTSNPN, SVGIG (reference sequence). The CDR3 sequence is 15 residues long. The V and J ends lost 5 bases and 7 bases respectively, with 21 bases between them. The CDR3 coding sequence is TGTGCCTGGGGGGGGCCGGGGGCAAGGGTACAGCCCCAGCATTTT. It specifies CAWGGPGARVQPQHF.

The chain has TRBV18 and TRBJ1-5; D uncertain. The length of the CDR3 is 13 residues. Between the trimmed V and J ends, which lost 4 bases and 6 bases, there was a span of 10 bases. Looked up from germline, CDR1 is KGHSH and CDR2 is LQKENI. CDR3: CASSLNGGQPQHF. The CDR3 DNA reads as TGTGCCAGCTCACTAAACGGCGGTCAGCCCCAGCATTTT.

The V call is TRBV18, the J call TRBJ2-5, with D possibly TRBD1 on 5 matching bases. The assigned J gene may be wrong: the sequence end matches TRBJ2-7 better. The germline V gene encodes CDR1 KGHSH and CDR2 LQKENI. CDR3 size: 14 residues. The DNA of the CDR3 is TGTGCCAGCTCACGCCAGGGTCGTTCCTACGAGCAGTACTTC. Its translation: CASSRQGRSYEQYF.

The V and J genes are TRBV7-2 and TRBJ2-3, with 7 positions matching TRBD1. V was clipped by 5 bases and J by 2 bases; unmatched bases: 4. In germline, CDR1 is SGHTA, CDR2 FQGNSA. The CDR3 loop spans 14 amino acids. CDR3 amino acids: CASSPGTVTDTQYF. The CDR3, as DNA: TGTGCCAGCAGCCCCGGGACAGTCACAGATACGCAGTATTTT.

The chain uses TRBV6-1 and TRBJ2-5; TRBD2 is a possible D gene (7 bases). There are 14 residues in the CDR3. V was pared by 6 bases and J by 5 bases, with 16 bases between. The germline CDR1 and CDR2 sequences are MNHNS and SASEGT. CDR3 DNA: TGTGCCAGCAGAGTAAGGGGGGGGCTCGAGACCCAGTACTTC. Its translation is CASRVRGGLETQYF.

The chain combines TRBV2 with TRBJ1-2, with a weak D call TRBD1 (5 bases). The CDR3 contains 13 residues. The V gene lost 0 bases and the J gene lost 8 bases, with 10 bases spanning the gap. The germline CDR1 and CDR2 sequences are SNHLY and FYNNEI. CDR3 sequence: CASSEAPEGGYTF. The CDR3 DNA sequence: TGTGCCAGCAGTGAAGCTCCCGAGGGGGGCTACACCTTC.

The chain employs TRBV19 and TRBJ2-1; no clear D. This CDR3 region has 16 residues. V lost 4 bases and J lost 7, with 20 bases in between. CDR1 is LNHDA, CDR2 SQIVND, per germline (reference sequence). The chain's CDR3 is CASSTKSARRKNEQFF. The DNA for the CDR3 is TGTGCCAGTAGTACCAAGAGCGCCCGAAGGAAAAATGAGCAGTTCTTC.

As for this clone: Other DNA variants within this sample encode the same CDR3. The rearrangement links TRBV6-6 to TRBJ1-1, with 8 bases that match TRBD1. V lost 8 bases and J lost 1; bases outside the gene matches: 6. This CDR3 is built from 14 residues. From germline, CDR1 is MNHNY and CDR2 SVGAGI (reference sequence). The CDR3 spells CASLRTGQNTEAFF. For the CDR3, the DNA is TGTGCCAGCCTCAGGACAGGGCAGAACACTGAAGCTTTCTTT.

The CDR3 loop is CASSEVAGTPLETQYF. CDR3 DNA: TGCGCCAGCAGCGAGGTAGCGGGGACCCCCCTAGAGACCCAGTACTTC. This rearrangement joins TRBV5-1 to TRBJ2-5; TRBD2 matches at 8 bases. The germline gives CDR1 SGHRS, CDR2 YFSETQ. After removal of 4 bases from V and 4 bases from J, the junction contained 12 bases not matched to a gene. CDR3 length equals 16 residues. Full variable domain (outside the CDR3, taken from reference TRBV5-1 and TRBJ2-5): KAGVTQTPRYLIKTRGQQVTLSCSPISGHRSVSWYQQTPGQGLQFLFEYFSETQRNKGNFPGRFSGRQFSNSRSEMNVSTLELGDSALYLCASSEVAGTPLETQYFGPGTRLLVL.

V is TRBV27 and J is TRBJ2-1; D not resolved. V lost 0 bases and J lost 5, with 8 bases in between. The CDR3 extends over 14 amino acids. Germline V gene sequence: CDR1 MNHEY, CDR2 SMNVEV (reference sequence). The CDR3 loop is CASSLSYGNNEQFF. DNA for the CDR3: TGTGCCAGCAGTTTATCGTACGGAAACAATGAGCAGTTCTTC.